Below, one T cell receptor (beta chain) is given with its context. Sequenced by immunoSEQ multiplex PCR; TCRdb stores in-frame clones only, minus some. Of approximately 96,000 clones in the sample, 75% to 90% are singletons; the top ten hold around 2%. The sample's treatment: preoperative locoregional IRX-2 cytokine immunotherapy. Patients received preoperative, locoregional IRX-2 cytokine immunotherapy in a phase Ib study. The entry originates in a study of preoperative IRX-2 immunotherapy in early breast cancer. The CDR3 is 15 residues long. Trimming at V came to 5 bases and at J to 4 bases, leaving 5 bases not matched to a gene.

The gene calls are TRBV6-7 and TRBJ2-2; TRBD1 agrees at 9 bases. TRBV6-7 is an open reading frame whose function is uncertain. Sequencing was performed on tumor tissue, taken after IRX-2 immunotherapy. This TCR came from a human donor with breast cancer. The CDR3 DNA reads as TGTGCCAGCAGTGAACAGGGGGCGGGCACCGGGGAGCTGTTTTTT. Translating it yields CASSEQGAGTGELFF.